This T cell receptor beta chain emerged from a study of T cells in Graves' hyperthyroidism and ophthalmopathy. Orbital computed tomography, thyroid ultrasound, serum thyroxine and TRAb, and clinical symptoms together informed the diagnoses. CDR1 is SNHLY and CDR2 is FYNNEI in the germline V gene. The CDR3 runs to 14 residues. Trimming removed 8 bases at V and 7 bases at J, with 15 bases between. RNA transcripts were the template for amplifying TCR beta CDR3 regions. The study used the HTBI primer set for a first-round RT-PCR of the TCR CDR3. TCRdb redid the calling of the multiplex PCR reads with MiXCR, one entry per CDR3 protein. The sample has hundreds of thousands of distinct CDR3 sequences; roughly 37% are singletons.

The receptor was derived from a man aged 18 to 29 with Graves' hyperthyroidism. This rearrangement joins TRBV2 to TRBJ1-6; D is uncertain. Specimen: blood. The CDR3 is CASDTEGLNSPLHF. CDR3 in DNA: TGTGCCAGCGACACGGAGGGCTTAAATTCACCCCTCCACTTT.